What follows describes a single T cell receptor beta chain. This sample was included in a study of PD-L1 blockade in urothelial cancer. As for the study in general: Each patient had 0 to 3 earlier chemotherapy regimens.

Libraries were prepared by immunoSEQ multiplex PCR; TCRdb keeps only in-frame clonotypes and omits some of them. Of tens of thousands of clones in the sample, roughly 84% were seen once. Indicated time point: pretreatment peripheral blood. Looked up from germline, CDR1 is MGHRA and CDR2 is YSYEKL. CDR3 size: 16 residues. J lost 1 base, V lost 1 base, and 4 bases had no gene match. This chain joins TRBV4-1 and TRBJ1-1, with 9 bases fitting TRBD1. The sample consisted of PBMCs, taken around atezolizumab (anti-PD-L1) treatment. The sequence came from a woman aged 70 to 79 with urothelial cancer. The CDR3 region is CASSQAGQGGNTEAFF. CDR3 bases: TGCGCCAGCAGCCAAGCGGGACAGGGTGGGAACACTGAAGCTTTCTTT.